These 27 T cell receptor beta chains came from one sample sequenced in a study of PD-L1 blockade in urothelial cancer. Produced via immunoSEQ multiplex PCR; TCRdb's table is partial and in-frame only. The sample carries some 120,000 clones, more than 85% recorded once. Time point defined: peripheral blood 6 weeks after treatment start. This specimen consisted of PBMCs, obtained around atezolizumab (anti-PD-L1) treatment. These receptors all stem from a man in his 60s with urothelial cancer.

The chain joins TRBV7-3 to TRBJ2-1, with D perhaps matching TRBD2 (6 bases). The CDR3 consists of 15 residues. Germline V gene lookup returns CDR1 SGHTA and CDR2 FQGTGA. Trimming pared 2 bases from V and 7 bases from J, leaving 15 bases between. The CDR3 sequence: CASSLSGEFDNEQFF. The CDR3 nucleotides are TGTGCCAGCAGCTTATCGGGGGAGTTCGATAATGAGCAGTTCTTC.

This chain uses TRBV10-2 with TRBJ2-3; 7 nucleotides match TRBD2. Germline trimming cut 2 bases from V and 4 bases from J; bases unmatched to any gene: 0. CDR1 WSHSY and CDR2 SAAADI come from the germline V gene. There are 13 residues in the CDR3. The CDR3 loop reads CASSEGRADTQYF. DNA of the CDR3: TGCGCCAGCAGTGAGGGGAGGGCAGATACGCAGTATTTT.

The chain is built from TRBV7-2 and TRBJ1-3, with D perhaps matching TRBD1 (6 bases). The V end was cut by 1 base, the J end by 2 bases, with 6 bases between. This CDR3 has 14 residues. Per germline, CDR1 SGHTA and CDR2 FQGNSA. The CDR3 DNA reads TGTGCCAGCAGCTTAGACAGGGCTGGAAACACCATATATTTT. This encodes CASSLDRAGNTIYF.

The V and J genes are TRBV2 and TRBJ2-2; no clear D gene. Germline lookup yields CDR1 SNHLY and CDR2 FYNNEI. CDR3 length: 14 residues. V was trimmed by 6 bases and J by 0 bases, leaving 8 bases between them. The CDR3, as DNA: TGTGCCAGCAGGGAACATTCGAACACCGGGGAGCTGTTTTTT. Its translation is CASREHSNTGELFF.

The chain couples TRBV15 to TRBJ1-4, with D perhaps matching TRBD1 (5 bases). The CDR3 covers 15 residues. Germline V CDR1 and CDR2: LNHNV, YYDKDF (reference sequence). The V gene lost 0 bases and the J gene lost 6 bases, with 11 bases spanning the gap. The CDR3 loop reads CATSRDQGSDEKLFF. The CDR3 coding sequence is TGTGCCACCAGCAGAGATCAGGGATCCGATGAAAAACTGTTTTTT.

The DNA for the CDR3 is TGTGCCAGCTCACCGCGGACAGTCCGTCAGGGAATGAACTTCTATGGCTACACCTTC. It yields the protein CASSPRTVRQGMNFYGYTF. The chain couples TRBV18 to TRBJ1-2; maybe TRBD1 (6 bases). The CDR3 sequence is 19 residues long. The V and J ends lost 3 bases and 4 bases respectively, with 27 bases between them. Germline CDR1 reads KGHSH; CDR2 reads LQKENI.

CDR3 in DNA: TGTGCCAGCACTAGCGGGAGGAACACCGGGGAGCTGTTTTTT. Protein sequence: CASTSGRNTGELFF. The V call is TRBV6-1, the J call TRBJ2-2, with TRBD2 matching 10 bases. Per germline, CDR1 MNHNS and CDR2 SASEGT. This CDR3 is built from 14 residues. Trimming removed 7 bases from V and 1 base from J; junction bases left unmatched: 0.

The chain combines TRBV5-3 with TRBJ1-6; D not resolved. TRBV5-3 is an open reading frame, and its role is uncertain. Trimming cost V 0 bases and J 13 bases, with 8 bases left between them. This CDR3 is built from 12 residues. The CDR3 region has the DNA TGTGCCAGAAGCTTGGCCGAGGTTCCCCTCCACTTT. Protein product: CARSLAEVPLHF.

V gene TRBV19 combines with J gene TRBJ1-5; 10 bases fit TRBD1. Germline V CDR1 and CDR2: LNHDA, SQIVND (reference sequence). CDR3 length: 16 amino acids. V gave up 3 bases and J gave up 3 bases; unmatched junction bases: 5. Here the CDR3 reads CASSIQGQGNNQPQHF. CDR3 nucleotide sequence: TGTGCCAGTAGTATCCAGGGACAGGGGAACAATCAGCCCCAGCATTTT.

The genes are TRBV7-6 and TRBJ2-7; 9 bases are shared with TRBD1. The CDR3 has 15 amino acids. CDR1 SGHVS and CDR2 FNYEAQ come from the germline V gene. The V segment lost 5 bases and the J segment 6 bases; nucleotides outside the gene matches: 11. CDR3 coding DNA: TGTGCCAGCAGCCGGACAGGGGTCGATCGGGGCGAGCAGTACTTC. Its protein product is CASSRTGVDRGEQYF. The full variable domain, rest sourced from reference TRBV7-6 and TRBJ2-7, is GAGVSQSPRYKVTKRGQDVALRCDPISGHVSLYWYRQALGQGPEFLTYFNYEAQQDKSGLPNDRFSAERPEGSISTLTIQRTEQRDSAMYRCASSRTGVDRGEQYFGPGTRLTVT.

This chain joins TRBV28 and TRBJ2-5, with 11 positions matching TRBD1. V gave up 5 bases and J gave up 6 bases; unmatched junction bases: 14. The CDR3 spans 17 residues. From germline, CDR1 is MDHEN and CDR2 SYDVKM. In DNA form, the CDR3 reads TGTGCCAGCAGTCCAGCCCCTGGACAGGGGGCGACGAAGACCCAGTACTTC. It yields the protein CASSPAPGQGATKTQYF.

This chain joins TRBV28 and TRBJ1-1; the match to TRBD1 covers 9 bases. Germline V lookup: CDR1 MDHEN, CDR2 SYDVKM. The ends lost 4 bases at V and 3 bases at J; junction bases unmatched: 6. The CDR3 sequence is 15 residues long. The CDR3 sequence is CASSSTGGQDTEAFF. CDR3 in DNA: TGTGCCAGCAGTTCTACAGGGGGCCAAGACACTGAAGCTTTCTTT.

This CDR3 reads CAISEGQGTGELFF. Written as DNA, the CDR3 is TGTGCCATCAGTGAGGGACAGGGCACCGGGGAGCTGTTTTTT. This chain connects TRBV10-3 to TRBJ2-2; 8 positions match TRBD1. This CDR3 is built from 14 residues. V trimming: 2 bases; J trimming: 4 bases; junction bases outside the gene matches: 0. The germline gives CDR1 ENHRY, CDR2 SYGVKD.

This chain connects TRBV5-6 to TRBJ2-6; D may be TRBD2 (6 bases). This CDR3 is built from 19 residues. V dropped 1 base and J dropped 0 bases, with 17 bases sitting between them. CDR1 and CDR2 (germline): SGHDT, YYEEEE. The CDR3 nucleotides read TGTGCCAGCAGCTTGATAGGAGGGGTCGGGGTCTCTGGGGCCAACGTCCTGACTTTC. Translated, it gives CASSLIGGVGVSGANVLTF.

The J gene is TRBJ2-1, the V gene TRBV10-3; TRBD1 agrees at 8 bases. The trim removed 11 bases at V and 6 bases at J, leaving 3 bases unmatched. Germline values: CDR1 ENHRY, CDR2 SYGVKD. The CDR3 covers 11 residues. CDR3 DNA: TGTGCCGTCCAGGGGGCCAATGAGCAGTTCTTC. This codes for CAVQGANEQFF.

This clone was counted once. The chain employs TRBV28 and TRBJ2-7, with 9 bases that match TRBD1. There are 15 residues in the CDR3. The J segment lost 3 bases and the V segment lost 3 bases, leaving 6 bases of the junction unmatched. Per germline, CDR1 MDHEN and CDR2 SYDVKM. CDR3 nucleotide sequence: TGTGCCAGCAGTTTCGGACAGGGGATGATCTACGAGCAGTACTTC. Encoded protein: CASSFGQGMIYEQYF.

The CDR3 bases are TGTGCCAGCAGACAGGGGTCCGCTGAAGCTTTCTTT. Translated: CASRQGSAEAFF. This chain joins TRBV6-5 and TRBJ1-1; TRBD1 matches 7 bases. Germline values: CDR1 MNHEY, CDR2 SVGAGI. V gave up 6 bases and J gave up 6 bases; unmatched junction bases: 4. The CDR3 extends over 12 amino acids.

V usage is TRBV7-2 and J usage is TRBJ1-5; 11 nucleotides match TRBD1. Trimming cost V 5 bases and J 3 bases; bases outside gene matches: 3. Per the germline V gene, CDR1 is SGHTA and CDR2 is FQGNSA. This CDR3 region has 15 residues. The DNA of the CDR3 is TGTGCCAGCAGCCGGGACAGGGGGTTCAATCAGCCCCAGCATTTT. This encodes CASSRDRGFNQPQHF. Full variable domain (outside the CDR3, taken from reference TRBV7-2 and TRBJ1-5): GAGVSQSPSNKVTEKGKDVELRCDPISGHTALYWYRQSLGQGLEFLIYFQGNSAPDKSGLPSDRFSAERTGGSVSTLTIQRTQQEDSAVYLCASSRDRGFNQPQHFGDGTRLSIL.

The V call is TRBV7-2, the J call TRBJ1-1, with D maybe TRBD1 (5 bases). Trimming removed 0 bases from V and 7 bases from J, with 6 bases in between. The CDR3 is made up of 12 amino acids. Germline V gene sequence: CDR1 SGHTA, CDR2 FQGNSA. The DNA of the CDR3 is TGTGCCAGCAGCTTAGCGGGGCTTGAAGCTTTCTTT. Encoded protein: CASSLAGLEAFF. The whole variable domain, filled in from reference TRBV7-2 and TRBJ1-1, reads GAGVSQSPSNKVTEKGKDVELRCDPISGHTALYWYRQSLGQGLEFLIYFQGNSAPDKSGLPSDRFSAERTGGSVSTLTIQRTQQEDSAVYLCASSLAGLEAFFGQGTRLTVV.

The genes are TRBV6-6 and TRBJ1-1; D is ambiguous. Germline loops: CDR1 MNHNY, CDR2 SVGAGI (reference sequence). Deletions cut 6 bases from V and 10 bases from J, with 15 bases between. CDR3 length: 12 amino acids. CDR3 coding DNA: TGTGCCAGCAGCTATGAGGACGGGGTAGCTTTCTTT. It yields the protein CASSYEDGVAFF.

The chain recombines TRBV5-1 with TRBJ2-3, with D perhaps matching TRBD2 (5 bases). The length of the CDR3 is 17 residues. The V end lost 4 bases, the J end lost 2 bases, and 20 bases lay between the germline ends. The germline CDR1 and CDR2 sequences are SGHRS and YFSETQ. CDR3 residues: CASSPSVSSGSTDTQYF. The CDR3 nucleotides read TGCGCCAGCAGCCCCTCGGTTTCGAGCGGATCCACAGATACGCAGTATTTT.

This sequence joins TRBV19 and TRBJ2-3; tentative D call: TRBD2 (5 bases). This CDR3 is 14 amino acids long. Trimming removed 6 bases at V and 5 bases at J, with 15 bases between. Germline V gene sequence: CDR1 LNHDA, CDR2 SQIVND (reference sequence). The CDR3 reads CASRRGRFGDTQYF. CDR3 sequence (DNA): TGTGCCAGTAGACGGGGAAGGTTCGGAGATACGCAGTATTTT.

The rearrangement joins TRBV27 to TRBJ2-7; unclear D gene. The V gene's germline CDR1 is MNHEY and CDR2 SMNVEV (reference sequence). This CDR3 has 14 amino acids. V dropped 0 bases and J dropped 2 bases, with 8 bases sitting between them. CDR3 sequence (DNA): TGTGCCAGCAGTTTATCCCGGTTAACCTACGAGCAGTACTTC. It encodes CASSLSRLTYEQYF.

This chain links TRBV18 with TRBJ2-6, with D unresolved. Germline V gene data show CDR1 as KGHSH and CDR2 as LQKENI. The CDR3 covers 16 residues. Deletions cut 4 bases from V and 0 bases from J, with 10 bases between. The DNA of the CDR3 is TGTGCCAGCTCACAGGTGAGGAGCTCTGGGGCCAACGTCCTGACTTTC. This translates into CASSQVRSSGANVLTF.

The chain recombines TRBV7-3 with TRBJ2-1, with 7 bases identical to TRBD2. In germline, CDR1 is SGHTA, CDR2 FQGTGA. CDR3 length: 15 residues. Trimming took 3 bases from V and 7 from J; bases not matched to a gene: 9. The CDR3: CASSFSGGGKNEQFF. The CDR3 region has the DNA TGTGCCAGCAGCTTTTCCGGCGGGGGTAAGAATGAGCAGTTCTTC.

V and J are TRBV4-1 and TRBJ1-4; 10 nucleotides align to TRBD1. Germline CDR1 and CDR2: MGHRA and YSYEKL. Trimming took 1 base from V and 10 from J; bases not matched to a gene: 0. The CDR3 runs 13 residues. CDR3 sequence: CASSQGTGGKLFF. The CDR3 DNA reads TGCGCCAGCAGCCAAGGGACAGGGGGAAAACTGTTTTTT.

This sequence joins TRBV7-6 and TRBJ2-5, with D unclear. V lost 0 bases and J lost 3, with 5 bases in between. Per germline, CDR1 SGHVS and CDR2 FNYEAQ. This CDR3 has 13 residues. CDR3 sequence: CASSLAREETQYF. In nucleotides, the CDR3 is TGTGCCAGCAGCTTAGCGCGCGAAGAGACCCAGTACTTC.